The clone carrying this T cell receptor beta chain appeared a single time. Its antigen is not known. The record originates from a study of cytomegalovirus exposure and HLA in healthy donors. The donors formed part of the roughly 110-subject validation cohort, distinct from the roughly 600-subject first cohort. Study-wide results and limits: Despite most TCR sequences being rare, some public TCRs occurred in many donors.

Trimming stripped 2 bases from V and 6 bases from J, with 16 bases between. Germline assignment: CDR1 GTSNPN and CDR2 SVGIG (reference sequence). The CDR3 runs to 14 residues. Sequencing used immunoSEQ multiplex PCR; TCRdb keeps in-frame clones, though not all of them. This table holds around 69,000 clones, 96% found once. The chain employs TRBV30 and TRBJ1-1; D might be TRBD1 (5 bases). The sequencing input was PBMCs. This clonotype originated in a woman aged 18-35 years in good health and CMV-seropositive. The CDR3 region is CAWSPGLAGPEAFF. The CDR3 coding sequence is TGTGCCTGGAGTCCGGGACTCGCCGGACCTGAAGCTTTCTTT.